These 24 T cell receptor beta chains were sequenced from one sample in a study of T cells in localized non-small cell lung cancer (dated by TCRdb to about 2020). Library method: the immunoSEQ multiplex PCR assay. This is the immuneACCESS table as TCRdb keeps it, with only in-frame sequences that have V and J called. A part of the clones is gone; compared with another copy, unresolved V genes explain less than half, and the rest is unexplained. In all, the sample holds around 78,000 clones, and more than 70% of those were seen once. Of the sample, 20% to 25% falls within the top ten clones. The sample here was peripheral blood, taken before any cancer treatment. The receptors here all came from a woman aged 35-75 years with stage I squamous cell lung carcinoma.

The chain is built from TRBV11-2 and TRBJ1-5, with 10 positions matching TRBD1. The germline V gene has CDR1 SGHAT and CDR2 FQNNGV. This CDR3 comprises 15 residues. After removal of 5 bases from V and 4 bases from J, the junction contained 5 bases not matched to a gene. The CDR3 reads CASSQWTGGNQPQHF. In DNA, the CDR3 is TGTGCCAGCAGCCAGTGGACAGGGGGGAATCAGCCCCAGCATTTT.

The CDR3 DNA reads TGTGCCAGTCAGGACAGGGGGTATGGCTACACCTTC. Its protein is CASQDRGYGYTF. The gene calls are TRBV6-1 and TRBJ1-2; 10 bases agree with TRBD1. This CDR3 has 12 residues. J was trimmed by 5 bases and V by 9 bases; bases with no gene match: 3. Germline V CDR1 and CDR2: MNHNS, SASEGT.

This clone appeared a few times. This rearrangement joins TRBV11-3 to TRBJ1-2; D is ambiguous. V was trimmed by 0 bases and J by 7 bases, leaving 6 bases between them. Germline V gene sequence: CDR1 SGHNT, CDR2 YENEEA. This CDR3 spans 12 amino acids. CDR3 DNA sequence: TGTGCCAGCAGCTTAGATGAGGGTGGCTACACCTTC. This sequence encodes CASSLDEGGYTF. Complete variable domain (other parts from reference TRBV11-3 and TRBJ1-2): EAGVVQSPRYKIIEKKQPVAFWCNPISGHNTLYWYLQNLGQGPELLIRYENEEAVDDSQLPKDRFSAERLKGVDSTLKIQPAELGDSAVYLCASSLDEGGYTFGSGTRLTVV.

V gene TRBV19 combines with J gene TRBJ2-1; no reliable D call. The CDR3 is 14 residues long. CDR1 and CDR2 (germline): LNHDA, SQIVND (reference sequence). With 6 bases removed from V and 6 bases from J, the gap between germline ends came to 15 bases. The CDR3 region is CASRRSPGFNEQFF. The CDR3, as DNA: TGTGCCAGTAGAAGAAGTCCCGGGTTCAATGAGCAGTTCTTC.

The rearrangement uses TRBV6-5 and TRBJ2-1; maybe TRBD2 (6 bases). Between the trimmed V and J ends, which lost 5 bases and 6 bases, there was a span of 14 bases. The germline V gene encodes CDR1 MNHEY and CDR2 SVGAGI. The CDR3 length is 14 residues. The CDR3 DNA follows: TGTGCCAGCAGTACAGGTTGGGAGGCCAATGAGCAGTTCTTC. Amino acid sequence: CASSTGWEANEQFF.

V is TRBV2 and J is TRBJ2-5; 8 bases are shared with TRBD2. CDR1 and CDR2 from the germline V gene are SNHLY and FYNNEI. CDR3 length: 13 amino acids. After removal of 6 bases from V and 4 bases from J, the junction contained 4 bases not matched to a gene. The CDR3 DNA follows: TGTGCCAGCAGGCGGACTAGCCCAGAGACCCAGTACTTC. It is translated as CASRRTSPETQYF.

This sequence joins TRBV5-5 and TRBJ1-2; D is ambiguous. Looked up from germline, CDR1 is SGHKS and CDR2 is YYEKEE (reference sequence). Trimming cost V 0 bases and J 7 bases, with 7 bases left between them. This CDR3 has 12 amino acids. CDR3: CASSLDRGGYTF. The DNA of the CDR3 is TGTGCCAGCAGCTTGGATCGGGGTGGCTACACCTTC.

The V call is TRBV5-1, the J call TRBJ1-2; 8 bases fit TRBD1. The V gene end was trimmed by 2 bases and the J gene end by 3 bases; junction bases not matched to a gene: 3. The germline CDR1 and CDR2 sequences are SGHRS and YFSETQ. This CDR3 is 14 amino acids long. As DNA, the CDR3 is TGCGCCAGCAGCTTCCAGGGGGCAGACTATGGCTACACCTTC. Protein sequence: CASSFQGADYGYTF.

This clone was seen repeatedly, ten times or more. The chain joins TRBV6-5 to TRBJ1-6, with 8 bases that match TRBD1. The CDR3 spans 15 residues. The ends lost 4 bases at V and 11 bases at J; junction bases unmatched: 10. The V gene's germline CDR1 is MNHEY and CDR2 SVGAGI. The CDR3 spells CASSFRDRTAAPLHF. CDR3 nucleotide sequence: TGTGCCAGCAGTTTCCGGGACAGGACCGCGGCACCCCTCCACTTT.

This clone appeared once. The chain has TRBV11-2 and TRBJ2-2; 11 bases are a match to TRBD1. V gave up 5 bases and J gave up 6 bases; unmatched junction bases: 5. Germline V gene lookup returns CDR1 SGHAT and CDR2 FQNNGV. This CDR3 has 15 amino acids. The DNA for the CDR3 is TGTGCCAGCAGCGCGGGACAGGGGGGTTCCGGGGAGCTGTTTTTT. As protein: CASSAGQGGSGELFF.

The sample holds one count of this clone. The chain links TRBV6-1 to TRBJ2-7; 9 positions match TRBD1. This CDR3 comprises 15 residues. With 5 bases clipped from V and 5 bases from J, the junction kept 10 bases outside the gene matches. The germline gives CDR1 MNHNS, CDR2 SASEGT. The CDR3 nucleotides read TGTGCCAGCAGTCGTCCCGGGACAGGGATCGACGAGCAGTACTTC. Translation: CASSRPGTGIDEQYF.

The rearrangement links TRBV6-1 to TRBJ2-1; 10 nucleotides agree with TRBD2. Germline assignment: CDR1 MNHNS and CDR2 SASEGT. V lost 2 bases, J lost 2 bases, and 3 bases stayed unmatched. The CDR3 runs to 16 residues. The DNA of the CDR3 is TGTGCCAGCAGTGAACTAGCGGGGGAACCCTACAATGAGCAGTTCTTC. Translated, it gives CASSELAGEPYNEQFF.

The J gene is TRBJ1-3, the V gene TRBV29-1, with TRBD1 matching over 10 bases. The junction had 4 bases not matched to a gene; V was cut back by 5 bases and J by 3 bases. Germline V CDR1 and CDR2: SQVTM, ANQGSEA. The CDR3 is made up of 14 amino acids. CDR3 in amino acids: CSVRTGGGGNTIYF. The DNA of the CDR3 is TGCAGCGTTAGGACAGGGGGAGGTGGAAACACCATATATTTT. The variable domain in full, completed from reference TRBV29-1 and TRBJ1-3, reads SAVISQKPSRDICQRGTSLTIQCQVDSQVTMMFWYRQQPGQSLTLIATANQGSEATYESGFVIDKFPISRPNLTFSTLTVSNMSPEDSSIYLCSVRTGGGGNTIYFGEGSWLTVV.

Only one count was recorded for this clone. The chain recombines TRBV7-6 with TRBJ1-3; D may be TRBD1 (5 bases). Germline CDR1 SGHVS, CDR2 FNYEAQ. This CDR3 is 16 amino acids long. Between the trimmed V and J ends, which lost 1 base and 0 bases, there was a span of 10 bases. The CDR3 is CASSLEQAFSGNTIYF. The DNA for the CDR3 is TGTGCCAGCAGCTTAGAACAGGCGTTCTCTGGAAACACCATATATTTT.

This rearrangement joins TRBV7-8 to TRBJ2-1, with 8 nucleotides matching TRBD1. V lost 4 bases, J lost 1 base, and 3 bases stayed unmatched. The CDR3 covers 15 residues. Germline loops: CDR1 SGHVS, CDR2 FQNEAQ. CDR3 coding DNA: TGTGCCAGCAGCTCAGGGGGCATTTCCTACAATGAGCAGTTCTTC. It codes for CASSSGGISYNEQFF.

This chain links TRBV4-1 with TRBJ1-6; D is ambiguous. V dropped 1 base and J dropped 11 bases, with 9 bases sitting between them. CDR3 size: 13 residues. Looked up from germline, CDR1 is MGHRA and CDR2 is YSYEKL. CDR3 protein: CASSQVLLPPLHF. In DNA, the CDR3 is TGCGCCAGCAGCCAAGTGTTACTACCACCCCTCCACTTT.

The V call is TRBV18, the J call TRBJ1-4; D call uncertain. Germline CDR1 is KGHSH and CDR2 is LQKENI. Trimming shortened V by 2 bases and J by 0 bases, and 10 bases separated the two germline ends. The CDR3 sequence is 16 residues long. CDR3 sequence (DNA): TGTGCCAGCTCACCATTCACCGGGCCAACTAATGAAAAACTGTTTTTT. Amino acids: CASSPFTGPTNEKLFF. Full variable domain (remainder filled in from reference TRBV18 and TRBJ1-4): NAGVMQNPRHLVRRRGQEARLRCSPMKGHSHVYWYRQLPEEGLKFMVYLQKENIIDESGMPKERFSAEFPKEGPSILRIQQVVRGDSAAYFCASSPFTGPTNEKLFFGSGTQLSVL.

J is TRBJ2-7 and V is TRBV10-3; weak D call: TRBD2 (5 bases). The germline V gene encodes CDR1 ENHRY and CDR2 SYGVKD. With 5 bases removed from V and 4 bases from J, the gap between germline ends came to 12 bases. The CDR3 loop spans 13 amino acids. Here the CDR3 DNA reads TGTGCCATCAGTCCCGGGAAAAGTTACGAGCAGTACTTC. This codes for CAISPGKSYEQYF.

The CDR3 coding sequence is TGCGCCAGCAGTGCGGCCGGTGGAGGTGCGCAGTATTTT. It translates to CASSAAGGGAQYF. This chain joins TRBV10-1 and TRBJ2-3; D may be TRBD2 (5 bases). Deletions cut 4 bases from V and 10 bases from J, with 15 bases between. In germline, CDR1 is WNHNN, CDR2 SYGVQD (reference sequence). The CDR3 is 13 amino acids.

This clone came up once. This rearrangement joins TRBV2 to TRBJ2-3; D perhaps matches TRBD1 (6 bases). This CDR3 comprises 14 residues. The V and J ends lost 11 bases and 2 bases respectively, with 17 bases between them. The germline CDR1 and CDR2 sequences are SNHLY and FYNNEI. The CDR3, as DNA: TGTGCCGGATCCAGGTCAGGGGTCACAGATACGCAGTATTTT. Its protein product is CAGSRSGVTDTQYF.

This clone has a single count. The chain links TRBV19 to TRBJ2-7, with D tentatively TRBD2 (6 bases). The germline V and J ends were trimmed by 3 bases and 2 bases, with 11 bases remaining between them. CDR3 length equals 14 residues. The germline CDR1 and CDR2 sequences are LNHDA and SQIVND (reference sequence). The CDR3 DNA reads as TGTGCCAGTAGTATGGGTGCGGGGACCTACGAGCAGTACTTC. Translating gives CASSMGAGTYEQYF.

This chain links TRBV6-1 with TRBJ1-2; 7 nucleotides line up with TRBD1. The CDR3 loop spans 13 amino acids. After removal of 5 bases from V and 4 bases from J, the junction contained 4 bases not matched to a gene. Germline V gives CDR1 MNHNS, CDR2 SASEGT. The CDR3 DNA reads TGTGCCAGCAGTCAAGGACAGGTCTATGGCTACACCTTC. The encoded protein is CASSQGQVYGYTF.

This clone occurred once. The gene calls are TRBV11-1 and TRBJ2-7, with 7 bases aligning to TRBD1. From germline, CDR1 is SGHAT and CDR2 FQDESV (reference sequence). Trimming at V came to 2 bases and at J to 0 bases, leaving 4 bases not matched to a gene. The CDR3 totals 15 residues. The CDR3 DNA is TGTGCCAGCAGCTTAAAGGGGACAGCCTCCTACGAGCAGTACTTC. It is translated as CASSLKGTASYEQYF.

The chain uses TRBV6-5 and TRBJ2-5, with 9 nucleotides matching TRBD2. The CDR3 sequence is 14 residues long. Germline V lookup: CDR1 MNHEY, CDR2 SVGAGI. J gave up 5 bases and V 6 bases, and 7 bases lay outside the gene matches. The CDR3 spells CASSSGLARETQYF. The CDR3, as DNA: TGTGCCAGCAGCTCGGGACTAGCCCGGGAGACCCAGTACTTC.